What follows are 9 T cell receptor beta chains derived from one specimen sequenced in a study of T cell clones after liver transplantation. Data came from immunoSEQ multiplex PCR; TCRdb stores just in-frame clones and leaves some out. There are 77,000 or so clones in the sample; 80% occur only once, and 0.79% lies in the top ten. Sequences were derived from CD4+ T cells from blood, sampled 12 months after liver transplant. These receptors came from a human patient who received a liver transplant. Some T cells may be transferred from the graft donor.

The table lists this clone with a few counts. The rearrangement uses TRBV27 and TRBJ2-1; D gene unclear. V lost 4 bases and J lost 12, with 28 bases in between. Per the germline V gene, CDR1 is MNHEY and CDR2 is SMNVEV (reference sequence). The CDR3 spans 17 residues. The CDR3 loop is CASSSASPRRLPLGQFF. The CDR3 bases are TGTGCCAGCAGTTCAGCCTCACCTCGGAGATTGCCCTTGGGGCAGTTCTTC.

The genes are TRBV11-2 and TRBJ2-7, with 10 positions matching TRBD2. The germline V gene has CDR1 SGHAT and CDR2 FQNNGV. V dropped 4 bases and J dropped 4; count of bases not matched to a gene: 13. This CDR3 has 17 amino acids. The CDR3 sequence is CASSSTTQTSGLYEQYF. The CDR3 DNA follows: TGTGCCAGCAGCTCGACAACCCAGACTAGCGGGTTATACGAGCAGTACTTC.

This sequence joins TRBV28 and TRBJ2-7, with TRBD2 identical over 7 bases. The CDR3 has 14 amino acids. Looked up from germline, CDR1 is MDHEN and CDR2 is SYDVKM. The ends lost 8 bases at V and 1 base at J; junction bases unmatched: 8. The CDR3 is CASLGPAGSYEQYF. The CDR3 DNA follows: TGTGCCAGCCTGGGACCAGCGGGATCCTACGAGCAGTACTTC.

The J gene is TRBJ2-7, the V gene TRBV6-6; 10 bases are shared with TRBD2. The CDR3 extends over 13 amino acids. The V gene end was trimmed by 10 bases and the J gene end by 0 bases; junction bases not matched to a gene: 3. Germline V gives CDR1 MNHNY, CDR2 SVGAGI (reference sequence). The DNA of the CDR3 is TGTGCCACTTGGACTAGCGGCTCCTACGAGCAGTACTTC. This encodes CATWTSGSYEQYF.

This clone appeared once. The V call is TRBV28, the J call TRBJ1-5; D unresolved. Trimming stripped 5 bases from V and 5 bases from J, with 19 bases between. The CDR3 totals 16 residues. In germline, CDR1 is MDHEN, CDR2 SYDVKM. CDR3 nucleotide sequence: TGTGCCAGCAGTCCCCCCTCGACGCATTCCGATCAGCCCCAGCATTTT. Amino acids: CASSPPSTHSDQPQHF. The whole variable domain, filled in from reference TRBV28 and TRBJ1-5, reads DVKVTQSSRYLVKRTGEKVFLECVQDMDHENMFWYRQDPGLGLRLIYFSYDVKMKEKGDIPEGYSVSREKKERFSLILESASTNQTSMYLCASSPPSTHSDQPQHFGDGTRLSIL.

CDR3 nucleotide sequence: TGTGCCAGCCTCGGGGGCTTCAATAATGAAAAACTGTTTTTT. Protein: CASLGGFNNEKLFF. The rearrangement uses TRBV28 and TRBJ1-4; weak D call: TRBD1 (6 bases). V was cut by 8 bases and J by 4 bases, with 14 bases left in between. Germline CDR1 is MDHEN and CDR2 is SYDVKM. The CDR3 totals 14 residues. Complete variable domain (other parts from reference TRBV28 and TRBJ1-4): DVKVTQSSRYLVKRTGEKVFLECVQDMDHENMFWYRQDPGLGLRLIYFSYDVKMKEKGDIPEGYSVSREKKERFSLILESASTNQTSMYLCASLGGFNNEKLFFGSGTQLSVL.

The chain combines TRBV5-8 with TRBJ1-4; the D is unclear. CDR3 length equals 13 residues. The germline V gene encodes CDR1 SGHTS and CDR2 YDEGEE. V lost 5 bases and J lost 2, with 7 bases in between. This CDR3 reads CASSRQTNEKLFF. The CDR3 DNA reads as TGTGCCAGCAGTCGTCAGACTAATGAAAAACTGTTTTTT.

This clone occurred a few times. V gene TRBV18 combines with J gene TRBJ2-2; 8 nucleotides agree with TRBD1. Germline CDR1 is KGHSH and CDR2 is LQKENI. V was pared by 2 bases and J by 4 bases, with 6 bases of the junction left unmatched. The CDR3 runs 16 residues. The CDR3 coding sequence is TGTGCCAGCTCACCAGCCGGACAGGGAAGCACCGGGGAGCTGTTTTTT. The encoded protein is CASSPAGQGSTGELFF.

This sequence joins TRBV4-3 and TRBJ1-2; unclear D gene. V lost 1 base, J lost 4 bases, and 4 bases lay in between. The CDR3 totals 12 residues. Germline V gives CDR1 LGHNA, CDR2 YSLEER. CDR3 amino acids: CASSQGVYGYTF. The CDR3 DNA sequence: TGCGCCAGCAGCCAAGGGGTCTATGGCTACACCTTC.